The 24 T cell receptor beta chains below were found in one sample sequenced in a study of shared clonotypes between healthy human individuals. In the naive CD8 group, cells lacked CD45RO and were positively selected for CCR7, so terminally differentiated effector memory CD45RA+ cells were left out. Sequencing used immunoSEQ multiplex PCR; TCRdb keeps in-frame clones, though not all of them. The sample records millions of clones, 90% to 95% being singletons. What was sequenced was naive CD8+ T cells from PBMCs. These receptor sequences come from a man between 18 and 35 years old in good health. Some clones in this sample may be carry-over from other donors' samples.

This clone occurred once. The chain combines TRBV21-1 with TRBJ2-5; the tabulated D call, TRBD2, remains unverified against the DNA. TRBV21-1 is labeled a pseudogene. This CDR3 region has 17 residues. This chain's CDR3 is CASSTQAVLAEGGTQYF. DNA of the CDR3: TGTGCCAGCAGCACCCAGGCCGTACTAGCGGAGGGGGGGACCCAGTACTTC.

This chain links TRBV9 with TRBJ2-3, with D perhaps TRBD1 (5 bases). The CDR3 runs 18 residues. V was trimmed by 3 bases and J by 1 base, leaving 21 bases between them. The germline gives CDR1 SGDLS, CDR2 YYNGEE. For the CDR3, the DNA is TGTGCCAGCAGCGCATCCTGGACAACTGGTGTGCGCACAGATACGCAGTATTTT. Translating it yields CASSASWTTGVRTDTQYF. The entire variable domain, with the rest obtained from reference TRBV9 and TRBJ2-3, is as follows: DSGVTQTPKHLITATGQRVTLRCSPRSGDLSVYWYQQSLDQGLQFLIQYYNGEERAKGNILERFSAQQFPDLHSELNLSSLELGDSALYFCASSASWTTGVRTDTQYFGPGTRLTVL.

The genes are TRBV15 and TRBJ1-4; the match to TRBD1 covers 10 bases. Germline V gene data show CDR1 as LNHNV and CDR2 as YYDKDF (reference sequence). This CDR3 contains 16 residues. V trimming: 5 bases; J trimming: 0 bases; junction bases outside the gene matches: 3. The CDR3 DNA sequence: TGTGCCACCAGCCGGGACAGGGGATCAACTAATGAAAAACTGTTTTTT. Translated: CATSRDRGSTNEKLFF.

The chain has TRBV28 and TRBJ2-7; tentative D call: TRBD1 (6 bases). CDR1 and CDR2 (germline): MDHEN, SYDVKM. V lost 3 bases and J 0 bases, leaving 12 bases between the germline ends. CDR3 length equals 15 residues. The DNA of the CDR3 is TGTGCCAGCAGTTTTTTCCGGGACAACTCCTACGAGCAGTACTTC. Protein sequence: CASSFFRDNSYEQYF.

This chain links TRBV28 with TRBJ2-1; D could derive from TRBD1 or TRBD2 (5 bases each). CDR1 and CDR2 (germline): MDHEN, SYDVKM. This CDR3 has 12 residues. The V end was cut by 6 bases, the J end by 14 bases, with 17 bases between. The CDR3 coding sequence is TGTGCCAGCAGCCCGGGGCGTTTCGCGGAGTTCTTC. It codes for CASSPGRFAEFF.

The chain employs TRBV19 and TRBJ2-5; D gene uncertain. With 5 bases removed from V and 5 bases from J, the gap between germline ends came to 18 bases. The CDR3 has 15 amino acids. The germline V gene has CDR1 LNHDA and CDR2 SQIVND (reference sequence). The CDR3 DNA reads TGTGCCAGTAGTCCGCGACCAGCTGGGCGGGAGACCCAGTACTTC. It codes for CASSPRPAGRETQYF.

The chain uses TRBV11-2 and TRBJ2-1, with 9 bases fitting TRBD2. This CDR3 is 16 amino acids long. The J segment lost 4 bases and the V segment lost 3 bases, leaving 7 bases of the junction unmatched. Germline loops: CDR1 SGHAT, CDR2 FQNNGV. CDR3 bases: TGTGCCAGCAGCTTTTACGTGACTAGCGGATACAATGAGCAGTTCTTC. It yields the protein CASSFYVTSGYNEQFF.

The chain employs TRBV29-1 and TRBJ2-1; maybe TRBD2 (6 bases). V was clipped by 3 bases and J by 12 bases, with 18 bases between them. The CDR3 totals 13 residues. In germline, CDR1 is SQVTM, CDR2 ANQGSEA. DNA of the CDR3: TGCAGCGTTGACCCCGGGGGACTTCGGCGGCAGTTCTTC. It specifies CSVDPGGLRRQFF.

V usage is TRBV5-1 and J usage is TRBJ1-2, with D hard to call. Germline CDR1 is SGHRS and CDR2 is YFSETQ. The CDR3 extends over 12 amino acids. V gave up 3 bases and J gave up 1 base, with 4 bases separating them. The CDR3 DNA reads TGCGCCAGCAGCTCTAGTAACTATGGCTACACCTTC. Translation: CASSSSNYGYTF.

This clone was seen a single time. The rearrangement links TRBV7-6 to TRBJ1-4, with D possibly TRBD1 on 6 matching bases. Trimming pared 5 bases from V and 15 bases from J, leaving 34 bases between. Per germline, CDR1 SGHVS and CDR2 FNYEAQ. This CDR3 is 18 amino acids long. The DNA for the CDR3 is TGTGCCAGCAGCACAGACCCCAGGTTTCTGGGGGCCGCGGACCTGGTGTTTTTT. Protein product: CASSTDPRFLGAADLVFF.

The CDR3 loop reads CASSDSTSGKYEQYF. CDR3 bases: TGCGCCAGCAGTGATTCGACTAGCGGGAAGTACGAGCAGTACTTC. The chain links TRBV10-1 to TRBJ2-7; 11 bases fit TRBD2. The CDR3 sequence is 15 residues long. V dropped 3 bases and J dropped 4; count of bases not matched to a gene: 5. Germline lookup yields CDR1 WNHNN and CDR2 SYGVQD (reference sequence).

The rearrangement links TRBV30 to TRBJ1-2; D ambiguous. V lost 0 bases to trimming and J lost 3 bases, with 14 bases between them. Germline lookup yields CDR1 GTSNPN and CDR2 SVGIG (reference sequence). This CDR3 is 15 amino acids long. CDR3 coding DNA: TGTGCCTGGAGTGTGGTAGAAGAGAGTTACTATGGCTACACCTTC. This encodes CAWSVVEESYYGYTF.

The CDR3 loop is CSVAPGTANTEAFF. Written as DNA, the CDR3 is TGCAGCGTTGCCCCCGGGACAGCGAACACTGAAGCTTTCTTT. The V and J genes are TRBV29-1 and TRBJ1-1; 7 bases align to TRBD1. Germline V gene data show CDR1 as SQVTM and CDR2 as ANQGSEA. V trimming: 4 bases; J trimming: 1 base; junction bases outside the gene matches: 6. This CDR3 is built from 14 residues.

The chain uses TRBV29-1 and TRBJ2-1, with 8 bases that match TRBD2. The germline CDR1 and CDR2 sequences are SQVTM and ANQGSEA. The CDR3 is 14 residues long. V gave up 7 bases and J gave up 0 bases; unmatched junction bases: 5. CDR3 residues: CSGTGTSSYNEQFF. The CDR3 DNA follows: TGCAGCGGAACCGGGACTAGCTCCTACAATGAGCAGTTCTTC.

The chain recombines TRBV7-9 with TRBJ1-2, with 9 bases matching TRBD1. CDR3 size: 14 residues. J gave up 8 bases and V 0 bases, and 4 bases lay outside the gene matches. Germline V gene data show CDR1 as SEHNR and CDR2 as FQNEAQ (reference sequence). CDR3 protein: CASSLAGQGDGYTF. The DNA of the CDR3 is TGTGCCAGCAGCTTAGCGGGACAGGGTGACGGCTACACCTTC.

J is TRBJ2-7 and V is TRBV9, with 7 bases matching TRBD2. The trim removed 0 bases at V and 7 bases at J, leaving 10 bases unmatched. This CDR3 region has 15 residues. The germline V gene has CDR1 SGDLS and CDR2 YYNGEE. In DNA, the CDR3 is TGTGCCAGCAGCGTAGAGGGACGTCACGGGGGGGAGCAGTACTTC. Translating gives CASSVEGRHGGEQYF.

This clone appeared once. V usage is TRBV19 and J usage is TRBJ2-1; 8 bases are a match to TRBD2. The ends lost 5 bases at V and 0 bases at J; junction bases unmatched: 6. Germline CDR1 LNHDA, CDR2 SQIVND (reference sequence). CDR3 length: 16 amino acids. CDR3 sequence reads: CASSGQRGSSYNEQFF. Here the CDR3 DNA reads TGTGCCAGTAGTGGACAGCGGGGGAGCTCCTACAATGAGCAGTTCTTC. Full variable domain (rest looked up from reference TRBV19 and TRBJ2-1): DGGITQSPKYLFRKEGQNVTLSCEQNLNHDAMYWYRQDPGQGLRLIYYSQIVNDFQKGDIAEGYSVSREKKESFPLTVTSAQKNPTAFYLCASSGQRGSSYNEQFFGPGTRLTVL.

The rearrangement uses TRBV12-5 and TRBJ1-1; 10 bases fit TRBD1. V was clipped by 2 bases and J by 3 bases; unmatched bases: 9. The CDR3 is 17 amino acids. CDR1 and CDR2 (germline): LGHNT, FRNRAP. The CDR3 nucleotides read TGTGCTAGTGGTTTGTCCAGGACAGGGGGGGCGGACACTGAAGCTTTCTTT. As protein: CASGLSRTGGADTEAFF.

V and J are TRBV9 and TRBJ2-7; the D is unclear. The V end lost 4 bases, the J end lost 3 bases, and 14 bases lay between the germline ends. Germline V gives CDR1 SGDLS, CDR2 YYNGEE. There are 14 residues in the CDR3. The CDR3 DNA sequence: TGTGCCAGCAGCCCCCGGTCGCAGGACTACGAGCAGTACTTC. It codes for CASSPRSQDYEQYF.

The gene calls are TRBV6-6 and TRBJ2-7; 11 positions match TRBD2. The CDR3 contains 16 residues. Germline-derived CDR1 and CDR2 are MNHNY and SVGAGI (reference sequence). V lost 5 bases and J lost 0; bases outside the gene matches: 6. Here the CDR3 reads CASSPLAGGNSYEQYF. The CDR3 bases are TGTGCCAGCAGTCCCCTAGCGGGAGGAAACTCCTACGAGCAGTACTTC.

On this clone: This same CDR3 is encoded by further DNA sequences in the sample. The gene calls are TRBV6-4 and TRBJ1-1; D possibly corresponds to TRBD1 (5 bases). From germline, CDR1 is MRHNA and CDR2 SNTAGT. This CDR3 contains 13 residues. V shed 0 bases and J shed 3 bases, with 5 bases lying between them. CDR3 DNA sequence: TGTGCCAGCAGTGACTCAGGGGACACTGAAGCTTTCTTT. It is translated as CASSDSGDTEAFF.

The rearrangement links TRBV27 to TRBJ2-7; TRBD2 agrees at 11 bases. Germline values: CDR1 MNHEY, CDR2 SMNVEV (reference sequence). The CDR3 extends over 19 amino acids. With 6 bases clipped from V and 1 base from J, the junction kept 17 bases outside the gene matches. The DNA of the CDR3 is TGTGCCAGCAGCCAGGCGCGACTAGCGGGATCAGATGGGTCCTACGAGCAGTACTTC. This gives the protein CASSQARLAGSDGSYEQYF.

The CDR3 region is CASSDQTDPYEQYF. CDR3 nucleotide sequence: TGTGCCAGCAGTGATCAGACAGACCCCTACGAGCAGTACTTC. The J gene is TRBJ2-7, the V gene TRBV25-1; tentative D call: TRBD1 (5 bases). This CDR3 contains 14 residues. Trimming cost V 3 bases and J 2 bases, with 11 bases left between them. Per germline, CDR1 MGHDK and CDR2 SYGVNS.

The gene calls are TRBV7-9 and TRBJ2-1, with 11 bases aligning to TRBD2. The ends lost 6 bases at V and 0 bases at J; junction bases unmatched: 7. The CDR3 is 17 amino acids. Germline CDR1 SEHNR, CDR2 FQNEAQ (reference sequence). The DNA for the CDR3 is TGTGCCAGCAGACGCTTACTAGCGGGAGACTCCTACAATGAGCAGTTCTTC. Translating it yields CASRRLLAGDSYNEQFF.